Listed below are T cell receptor beta chains from one sample, sequenced in a study of blood T cell repertoires in COVID-19. TCRdb's copy holds only in-frame clones and misses some; the assay was immunoSEQ multiplex PCR. Of roughly 200,000 clones in the sample, 65% to 85% were seen once. Material: peripheral blood. These receptors all stem from a woman aged 80 or older with acute or convalescent COVID-19. The CDR3 runs from the conserved cysteine through the conserved F or W. Each record gives: V gene, D gene, J gene, clone size, CDR3 protein, CDR3 DNA. D genes are given only for firm matches. Some rows have no size entry. The others give once, few or many, or a class for an expanded clone.

TRBV7-9	TRBD2	TRBJ2-7	many	CASSAKSTSGRWYEQYF	TGTGCCAGCAGCGCCAAGTCGACTAGCGGGAGGTGGTACGAGCAGTACTTC
TRBV2	NA	TRBJ1-5	NA	CASRVGQSNQPQHF	TGTGCCAGCAGAGTAGGACAGAGCAATCAGCCCCAGCATTTT
TRBV27	NA	TRBJ1-1	NA	CASRISLSTGTEAFF	TGTGCCAGCAGGATTTCCCTTAGCACGGGCACTGAAGCTTTCTTT
TRBV10-1	NA	TRBJ2-1	once	CASSVGGLEQFF	TGCGCCAGCAGTGTAGGGGGTTTGGAGCAGTTCTTC
TRBV20-1	TRBD1	TRBJ1-1	once	CSASGTGGSEAFF	TGCAGTGCTAGTGGGACAGGGGGGAGTGAAGCTTTCTTT
TRBV3-1/TRBV3-2	NA	TRBJ2-2	NA	CASSQVQGTGELFF	TGTGCCAGCAGCCAAGTGCAGGGTACCGGGGAGCTGTTTTTT
TRBV10-3	NA	TRBJ2-5	NA	CAISARYQETQYF	TGTGCCATCAGCGCGAGGTACCAAGAGACCCAGTACTTC
TRBV29-1	TRBD1	TRBJ2-7	few	CSVAGTGFGEQYF	TGCAGCGTTGCCGGGACAGGTTTCGGCGAGCAGTACTTC
TRBV9	TRBD2	TRBJ2-1	NA	CASSGRTSGGVGDEQFF	TGTGCCAGCAGCGGCAGGACTAGCGGGGGTGTAGGCGATGAGCAGTTCTTC
TRBV10-3	TRBD1	TRBJ1-2	NA	CAISESIGQAYGYTF	TGTGCCATCAGTGAGTCAATCGGACAGGCCTATGGCTACACCTTC
TRBV18	NA	TRBJ1-4	NA	CASSQGFNEKLFF	TGTGCCAGCTCACAGGGGTTTAATGAAAAACTGTTTTTT
TRBV19	NA	TRBJ2-1	NA	CASSRLLGSYNEQFF	TGTGCCAGTAGTAGACTATTAGGGTCCTACAATGAGCAGTTCTTC
TRBV11-2	NA	TRBJ1-1	NA	CASSFNRDTEAFF	TGTGCCAGCAGCTTTAACAGGGACACTGAAGCTTTCTTT
TRBV6-4	TRBD2	TRBJ2-1	few	CASSTGASGTYNEQFF	TGTGCCAGCTCAACCGGGGCTAGCGGCACCTACAATGAGCAGTTCTTC
TRBV5-1	NA	TRBJ1-4	NA	CASRTEPTNEKLFF	TGCGCCAGCAGGACAGAGCCAACTAATGAAAAACTGTTTTTT
TRBV6-5	NA	TRBJ1-5	NA	CASSYSGNPSPQHF	TGTGCCAGCAGTTACTCCGGGAACCCATCGCCCCAGCATTTT
TRBV19	TRBD1	TRBJ2-7	NA	CASSPGQGREQYF	TGTGCCAGTAGTCCTGGACAGGGGAGGGAGCAGTACTTC
TRBV5-5	NA	TRBJ1-1	many	CASSFRGTQNTEAFF	TGTGCCAGCAGCTTCCGGGGGACCCAGAACACTGAAGCTTTCTTT
TRBV29-1	TRBD1	TRBJ2-1	NA	CSVDSQGSNEQFF	TGCAGCGTTGATTCACAGGGGAGCAATGAGCAGTTCTTC
TRBV7-2	TRBD2	TRBJ2-5	NA	CASSSRLAGARETQYF	TGTGCCAGCAGCTCGCGACTAGCGGGGGCTCGGGAGACCCAGTACTTC
TRBV7-3	TRBD2	TRBJ2-1	NA	CASSPGLAVDNEQFF	TGTGCCAGCAGCCCCGGACTAGCGGTAGACAATGAGCAGTTCTTC
TRBV7-6	NA	TRBJ2-5	NA	CASSRLPKETQYF	TGTGCCAGCAGCAGACTACCTAAAGAGACCCAGTACTTC
TRBV15	NA	TRBJ2-7	NA	CATSRETGTYEQYF	TGTGCCACCAGCAGAGAAACAGGTACCTACGAGCAGTACTTC
TRBV27	TRBD2	TRBJ2-5	once	CASRSSGRGETQYF	TGTGCCAGCAGAAGCAGCGGGAGAGGGGAGACCCAGTACTTC
TRBV29-1	TRBD2	TRBJ2-1	NA	CSVVAGGQGEQFF	TGCAGCGTTGTGGCGGGAGGGCAGGGTGAGCAGTTCTTC